Following are 4 T cell receptor beta chains from one sample sequenced in a study of blood T cell repertoires in COVID-19. Sequencing used immunoSEQ multiplex PCR; TCRdb keeps in-frame clones, though not all of them. There are 220,000 or so clones in the sample; roughly 90% occur only once, and approximately 16% lies in the top ten. Sequencing was performed on PBMCs or T cells enriched from blood (not recorded which). Every receptor here comes from a man younger than 45 who had been exposed to COVID-19.

The V and J genes are TRBV3-1 (or the pseudogene TRBV3-2) and TRBJ2-3; 9 bases are shared with TRBD2. From germline, CDR1 is LGHDT and CDR2 YNNKEL (reference sequence). This CDR3 has 14 residues. Trimming took 3 bases from V and 6 from J; bases not matched to a gene: 4. CDR3: CASSHSAGGDTQYF. CDR3 nucleotides: TGTGCCAGCAGCCATTCGGCGGGGGGGGATACGCAGTATTTT.

The sample holds one count of this clone. The V call is TRBV12-3 or TRBV12-4, the J call TRBJ1-2, with D uncertain. Trimming removed 5 bases at V and 6 bases at J, with 13 bases between. The CDR3 sequence is 13 residues long. DNA of the CDR3: TGTGCCAGCAGTCCTGGAGGAGGCCATGGCTACACCTTC. Protein product: CASSPGGGHGYTF.

The V call is TRBV6-2 or TRBV6-3, the J call TRBJ2-3, with TRBD2 as a possible D gene (5 bases). V was cut by 7 bases and J by 4 bases, with 12 bases left in between. Germline loops: CDR1 MNHEY, CDR2 SVGEGT. This CDR3 has 13 residues. The CDR3 protein is CASIPKEADTQYF. CDR3 in DNA: TGTGCCAGCATCCCCAAGGAGGCAGATACGCAGTATTTT.

V is TRBV6-5 and J is TRBJ1-2; D call uncertain. Trimming took 6 bases from V and 1 from J, leaving 6 bases between them. From germline, CDR1 is MNHEY and CDR2 SVGAGI. The CDR3 is 12 residues long. This CDR3 is CASRQNNYGYTF. The CDR3 nucleotides read TGTGCCAGCAGACAGAATAACTATGGCTACACCTTC.